The clone carrying this T cell receptor (beta chain) was counted many times. The antigen is not known. Building the TCR beta libraries relied on iRepertoire HTBI primers, and CDR3 regions underwent Arm-PCR. TCRdb redid the calling of the multiplex PCR reads with MiXCR, one entry per CDR3 protein. The table lists under 700,000 distinct CDR3 sequences, more than 15% of them singletons. As to time point: newly diagnosed GD, antithyroid drugs for less than 3 months. From RNA extracted from PBMCs, the TCR library was made. There are 19 residues in the CDR3. Trimming removed 4 bases from V and 0 bases from J; junction bases left unmatched: 14. Germline V gives CDR1 SGHDN, CDR2 FVKESK. The data belong to a study of regulatory T cells in long-lasting Graves disease. Findings and limits, study-wide: Persistent Graves' patients had lower TCR diversity than newly diagnosed ones. Persistent disease favored TRBV28, TRBJ1-2 and TRBJ2-5.

The data also belong to a second study, concerning T cells in Graves' hyperthyroidism and ophthalmopathy. As that study records: Most clonotypes expanded in the thyroid (above 0.001) were also present in blood.

The chain uses TRBV14 and TRBJ2-1, with 8 positions matching TRBD2. This TCR was sampled from a woman in her forties or fifties with Graves disease. The sample consisted of peripheral blood mononuclear cells (PBMCs), taken at new diagnosis, from a patient treated with antithyroid drugs. The CDR3 loop is CASSPLGAGAVSSYNEQFF. The CDR3, as DNA: TGTGCCAGCAGCCCCCTCGGAGCGGGGGCCGTTAGCTCCTACAATGAGCAGTTCTTC.